This T cell receptor beta chain came from a study of IL-17A CD8 T cells in psoriatic arthritis synovium. Notes on the research overall: The goal of the study was to define the phenotype, molecular profile and function of synovial IL-17A+CD8+ T cells in psoriatic arthritis pathogenesis.

The CDR3 sequence holds 11 residues, the cysteine and phenylalanine included. CDR3 DNA is the only sequence kept; it has 33 bases, read in frame from the first base. The germline V gene specifies SGHVS as CDR1 and FNYEAQ as CDR2. V lost 8 bases and J lost 0 bases; the stretch between them is 4 bases long. In its sample, this clone comes out as large (0.1 to 1%). Its antigen has not been determined. One base away there is no much larger clone; base qualities are not given. Other DNA variants within this sample encode the same CDR3. CD3+ T cells isolated by magnetic separation were stimulated with PMA and ionomycin for approximately 1.4 hours and then labeled using IL-17A and IFNgamma cytokine secretion assays. Synovial fluid effusions were drawn from actively inflamed joints of patients with psoriatic arthritis. Memory CD8+ T cells in synovial fluid were sorted patient by patient into Tc17 (IL-17A+) cells, bulk memory cells and Tc1 (IL-17A-IFNgamma+) cells in order to compare their TCR repertoires. Psoriatic arthritis patients met the Classification of Psoriatic Arthritis Study Group (CASPAR) criteria. After counterstaining with viability dye plus anti-CD3, CD8, CD14 and CD4 antibodies, the cytokine-secreting cells were sorted on a BD FACSAria. Sorted CD8+ T cell subsets from the synovial fluid of three patients with psoriatic arthritis were subjected to TCRbeta sequencing. Synovial fluid mononuclear cells were isolated with Lymphoprep and cryopreserved in liquid nitrogen before use. The medium used for cryopreservation had roughly 47% fetal calf serum and about 10% dimethyl sulfoxide.

After DNA extraction (Qiagen), TCRbeta V-D-J rearrangements were amplified in a bias-controlled manner and then sequenced at high throughput (immunoSEQ; Adaptive Biotech). The study's processing was this. The immunoSEQ Analyzer platform was used for sequence-level analysis of productive sequences. Clonality was calculated as 1 minus Pielou's evenness, so values run from 0 (highly polyclonal) up to 1 (monoclonal). The Morisita index, ranging from 0 (no similarity) to 1 (complete similarity), was used to quantify repertoire overlap between subsets. Entries here come from immuneACCESS through TCRdb and include only in-frame sequences with V and J called. Some clones fail to appear in such tables; in the studies checked, an unresolved V gene covers under half of the shortfall, and the cause of the remainder is unknown. D and trimming come from the DNA, and the V and J calls and clone size come from that table. The sample table contains thousands of clones; only one count was recorded for 72% of them. Together, the top ten hold about 10% of the sample.

Broad study findings and their caveats: TCR sequencing covered only three patients, which the authors acknowledged as a limited sample size. Some individual clones occupied over 5% of the repertoire, though most synovial CD8+ subsets remained polyclonal. Cells came from synovial fluid rather than synovial tissue, since no psoriatic arthritis synovial tissue samples were available. In a couple of patients, many Tc17 clones were shared with the synovial Tc1 population, giving Morisita overlap indices above 0.8.

Sequencing used IFN-gamma+ CD8+ T cells from synovial fluid. According to the study, the label for this sample's cell subset or site signals: IL-17A-IFNgamma+ memory CD8+ (Tc1) cells. The clonotype was recovered from a human donor with psoriatic arthritis. The rearrangement joined TRBV7-6 to TRBJ1-1; the D gene lacks a confident call. The encoded CDR3 is CASRMNTEAFF. In nucleotides, the sequence is TGTGCCAGCCGGATGAACACTGAAGCTTTCTTT.